Each of the 28 T cell receptor beta chains below was sequenced from the same sample in a study of shared clonotypes between healthy human individuals (dated by TCRdb to between 2020 and 2021). Library construction relied on the immunoSEQ multiplex PCR assay. TCRdb provides this immuneACCESS table in a form limited to in-frame rearrangements. Some clones are lacking; in checked studies, under half of them reflect an unresolved V gene, and why the rest are absent is not known. The sample table holds a few million clones, of which approximately 93% were seen once. Clones ranked in the top ten supply about 0.41% of the sample. The sequenced material came from naive CD4+ T cells from PBMCs. The cell subset or site label, read with the paper, signifies: CD45RA+ positively selected. All receptors come from a man younger than 30 in good health. Some clones in this sample may be carry-over from other donors' samples.

The chain couples TRBV18 to TRBJ2-7, with 11 positions matching TRBD1. This CDR3 is 16 amino acids long. Losses at the gene ends were 3 bases for V and 4 bases for J; bases not matched to a gene: 8. Germline lookup yields CDR1 KGHSH and CDR2 LQKENI. In DNA, the CDR3 is TGTGCCAGCTCACCCCGGACAGGGGGCGCGGGGTACGAGCAGTACTTC. It yields the protein CASSPRTGGAGYEQYF.

The chain joins TRBV5-1 to TRBJ1-1; D is possibly TRBD1 (5 bases). The CDR3 is 13 residues long. The V and J ends lost 4 bases and 7 bases respectively, with 14 bases between them. From germline, CDR1 is SGHRS and CDR2 YFSETQ. The CDR3 sequence is CASSDSGPREAFF. The CDR3 nucleotides are TGCGCCAGCAGCGATTCGGGACCCCGTGAAGCTTTCTTT.

The chain employs TRBV13 and TRBJ2-1; TRBD1 aligns across 8 bases. The trim removed 6 bases at V and 10 bases at J, leaving 14 bases unmatched. The CDR3 runs to 15 residues. Germline V gene data show CDR1 as PRHDT and CDR2 as FYEKMQ (reference sequence). In DNA form, the CDR3 reads TGTGCCAGCAGTCTGGGGGCAGGGGGCTTGCAGGAGCAGTTCTTC. It translates to CASSLGAGGLQEQFF.

The rearrangement links TRBV19 to TRBJ1-1; D uncertain. The CDR3 runs 17 residues. Trimming pared 4 bases from V and 4 bases from J, leaving 22 bases between. The germline V gene encodes CDR1 LNHDA and CDR2 SQIVND (reference sequence). This CDR3 is CASSKRIIIGLGTEAFF. For the CDR3, the DNA is TGTGCCAGTAGTAAGAGGATTATTATAGGGTTGGGCACTGAAGCTTTCTTT.

As regards this clone: Other nucleotide sequences from this sample produce the same CDR3. This chain uses TRBV9 with TRBJ2-1, with 9 bases that match TRBD2. The length of the CDR3 is 14 residues. The V and J ends lost 4 bases and 4 bases, in that order; junction bases with no gene match: 3. In germline, CDR1 is SGDLS, CDR2 YYNGEE. The CDR3 nucleotides are TGTGCCAGCAGCCGTACTAGCGGGTACAATGAGCAGTTCTTC. It codes for CASSRTSGYNEQFF.

In its sample, this clone was seen once. The J gene is TRBJ2-7, the V gene TRBV2; 11 bases agree with TRBD2. Germline CDR1 reads SNHLY; CDR2 reads FYNNEI. Germline trimming cut 6 bases from V and 5 bases from J; bases unmatched to any gene: 6. The CDR3 has 14 amino acids. The CDR3 DNA reads as TGTGCCAGCAGAAAGGGGACTAGCGGCGACGAGCAGTACTTC. This translates into CASRKGTSGDEQYF.

As concerns this clone: Different DNA sequences within this sample yield the same CDR3. The chain carries TRBV28 and TRBJ1-5; D is undetermined. Between the trimmed V and J ends, which lost 6 bases and 0 bases, there was a span of 6 bases. The CDR3 has 13 residues. CDR1 MDHEN and CDR2 SYDVKM come from the germline V gene. The CDR3 here is CASRVNSNQPQHF. In DNA form, the CDR3 reads TGTGCCAGCAGGGTGAATAGCAATCAGCCCCAGCATTTT.

Regarding this clone: This CDR3 is also generated by other DNA sequences in the sample. This chain joins TRBV7-2 and TRBJ2-1, with 8 positions matching TRBD2. Germline V gives CDR1 SGHTA, CDR2 FQGNSA. The CDR3 covers 15 residues. J was trimmed by 4 bases and V by 5 bases; bases with no gene match: 7. CDR3 in DNA: TGTGCCAGCAGCCCCACTAGCGGAAAGTACAATGAGCAGTTCTTC. Protein product: CASSPTSGKYNEQFF.

The rearrangement joins TRBV4-1 to TRBJ2-7, with D maybe TRBD2 (5 bases). Per the germline V gene, CDR1 is MGHRA and CDR2 is YSYEKL. Trimming left V 2 bases short and J 5 bases short, with 13 bases between. The CDR3 runs to 14 residues. CDR3: CASSQPKVSDEQYF. The CDR3 coding sequence is TGCGCCAGCAGCCAACCTAAGGTTAGCGACGAGCAGTACTTC.

The CDR3 loop is CASSLPTGPSGANVLTF. CDR3 DNA: TGTGCCAGCAGCCTCCCGACTGGTCCCTCTGGGGCCAACGTCCTGACTTTC. The chain carries TRBV7-9 and TRBJ2-6; D remains ambiguous. V gave up 5 bases and J gave up 0 bases, with 14 bases separating them. CDR3 length: 17 residues. In germline, CDR1 is SEHNR, CDR2 FQNEAQ (reference sequence).

The rearrangement joins TRBV28 to TRBJ2-7; a possible D gene is TRBD1 (7 bases). Per germline, CDR1 MDHEN and CDR2 SYDVKM. The V end was cut by 1 base, the J end by 1 base, with 11 bases between. This CDR3 is 15 amino acids long. CDR3 sequence: CASSLYRGGSYEQYF. In DNA form, the CDR3 reads TGTGCCAGCAGTTTATACAGGGGAGGATCCTACGAGCAGTACTTC.

The V call is TRBV25-1, the J call TRBJ1-2; 9 nucleotides agree with TRBD1. The CDR3 length is 16 residues. Germline lookup yields CDR1 MGHDK and CDR2 SYGVNS. V was pared by 4 bases and J by 7 bases, with 13 bases of the junction left unmatched. Here the CDR3 reads CASSAQGQGVKGGYTF. In DNA form, the CDR3 reads TGTGCCAGCAGTGCACAGGGACAGGGAGTTAAAGGTGGCTACACCTTC.

The rearrangement joins TRBV7-6 to TRBJ2-5; TRBD1 agrees at 7 bases. V lost 9 bases and J lost 2; bases outside the gene matches: 6. CDR1 and CDR2 (germline): SGHVS, FNYEAQ. This CDR3 comprises 13 residues. The CDR3 region is CASSRGWQETQYF. DNA of the CDR3: TGTGCCAGTTCCAGGGGGTGGCAAGAGACCCAGTACTTC.

Concerning this clone itself: This specimen includes other DNA sequences encoding the same CDR3. The chain carries TRBV5-6 and TRBJ1-3, with D perhaps TRBD1 (5 bases). The CDR3 is made up of 15 amino acids. The germline CDR1 and CDR2 sequences are SGHDT and YYEEEE. The V end was cut by 1 base, the J end by 0 bases, with 8 bases between. The CDR3 nucleotides read TGTGCCAGCAGCTTGCAGGGCCTCTCTGGAAACACCATATATTTT. Amino acids: CASSLQGLSGNTIYF.

The chain has TRBV28 and TRBJ2-7, with TRBD2 matching 13 bases. Germline V gene data show CDR1 as MDHEN and CDR2 as SYDVKM. After removal of 7 bases from V and 6 bases from J, the junction contained 12 bases not matched to a gene. The CDR3 contains 16 residues. The CDR3 DNA follows: TGTGCCAGCACGAGTATAGGGACTAGCGGGATTCTCGAGCAGTACTTC. Protein product: CASTSIGTSGILEQYF.

Note on this clone: Distinct nucleotide sequences in the sample also encode this CDR3. The chain links TRBV28 to TRBJ2-7; the D gene could be TRBD1 or TRBD2 (6 bases each). CDR3 length: 13 amino acids. Germline V lookup: CDR1 MDHEN, CDR2 SYDVKM. The V and J ends lost 2 bases and 7 bases respectively, with 12 bases between them. DNA for the CDR3: TGTGCCAGCAGTTTAAGGGGGGCTGGGGAGCAGTACTTC. Translated: CASSLRGAGEQYF.

This chain uses TRBV21-1 with TRBJ2-7; the D call of TRBD1 is as the table states it, not checked on the DNA. TRBV21-1 is described as a pseudogene. This CDR3 has 14 amino acids. CDR3 DNA sequence: TGTGCCAGCAGCAAAGCTCGGACAGGAGAAGAGCAGTACTTC. Encoded protein: CASSKARTGEEQYF.

The chain couples TRBV11-2 to TRBJ2-3, with D uncertain. Germline values: CDR1 SGHAT, CDR2 FQNNGV. V lost 4 bases to trimming and J lost 2 bases, with 4 bases between them. This CDR3 contains 12 residues. CDR3 residues: CASSSHTDTQYF. In DNA form, the CDR3 reads TGTGCCAGCAGCTCACACACAGATACGCAGTATTTT.

V gene TRBV6-6 combines with J gene TRBJ1-1; D possibly corresponds to TRBD1 (5 bases). CDR1 and CDR2 from the germline V gene are MNHNY and SVGAGI (reference sequence). The CDR3 covers 11 residues. V shed 8 bases and J shed 11 bases, with 15 bases lying between them. The CDR3 nucleotides read TGTGCCAGCCTAGTGGGGGTGAGGGCTTTCTTT. It specifies CASLVGVRAFF.

DNA for the CDR3: TGCGCCAGCAGCTTGGCCGGACAGGGTGACGAGCAGTACTTC. This translates into CASSLAGQGDEQYF. The gene calls are TRBV5-1 and TRBJ2-7, with 8 bases that match TRBD1. Germline V gene lookup returns CDR1 SGHRS and CDR2 YFSETQ. The CDR3 is 14 residues long. V lost 0 bases and J lost 5; bases outside the gene matches: 4.

V and J are TRBV25-1 and TRBJ2-1; D ambiguous. Deletions cut 6 bases from V and 2 bases from J, with 11 bases between. This CDR3 has 14 residues. CDR1 and CDR2 (germline): MGHDK, SYGVNS. CDR3 loop: CASSPGGTYNEQFF. CDR3 DNA: TGTGCCAGCAGCCCCGGTGGGACCTACAATGAGCAGTTCTTC.

This rearrangement joins TRBV7-2 to TRBJ1-1; D gene ambiguous. CDR1 SGHTA and CDR2 FQGNSA come from the germline V gene. Trimming cost V 5 bases and J 0 bases, with 7 bases left between them. The CDR3 is 13 residues long. CDR3 sequence (DNA): TGTGCCAGCAGCAGGGCGATGAACACTGAAGCTTTCTTT. Protein: CASSRAMNTEAFF. The full variable domain, its missing parts supplied by reference TRBV7-2 and TRBJ1-1, is GAGVSQSPSNKVTEKGKDVELRCDPISGHTALYWYRQSLGQGLEFLIYFQGNSAPDKSGLPSDRFSAERTGGSVSTLTIQRTQQEDSAVYLCASSRAMNTEAFFGQGTRLTVV.

The V call is TRBV9, the J call TRBJ2-1; D is undetermined. V shed 0 bases and J shed 2 bases, with 12 bases lying between them. Germline CDR1 and CDR2: SGDLS and YYNGEE. The CDR3 has 16 residues. CDR3 amino acids: CASSVGRSIAYNEQFF. CDR3 in DNA: TGTGCCAGCAGCGTAGGTCGATCTATCGCCTACAATGAGCAGTTCTTC.

With regard to this clone: This specimen includes other DNA sequences encoding the same CDR3. The genes are TRBV19 and TRBJ1-3; D is undetermined. The ends were cut back, 3 bases at V and 0 bases at J, with 6 bases in the middle. Per the germline V gene, CDR1 is LNHDA and CDR2 is SQIVND (reference sequence). There are 14 residues in the CDR3. CDR3 protein: CASSIGSSGNTIYF. For the CDR3, the DNA is TGTGCCAGTAGTATCGGCAGCTCTGGAAACACCATATATTTT.

This clone was picked up one time. The sample holds other DNA sequences that translate to the same CDR3. This chain uses TRBV7-9 with TRBJ2-5; 10 bases agree with TRBD1. The germline CDR1 and CDR2 sequences are SEHNR and FQNEAQ (reference sequence). J was trimmed by 5 bases and V by 5 bases; bases with no gene match: 5. The CDR3 consists of 14 residues. The CDR3 reads CASSRGQGGETQYF. The DNA for the CDR3 is TGTGCCAGCAGCAGAGGACAGGGGGGCGAGACCCAGTACTTC.

Points on this clone: The sample contains more than one DNA sequence encoding this CDR3. The chain couples TRBV28 to TRBJ1-5; D remains unclear. From germline, CDR1 is MDHEN and CDR2 SYDVKM. V was cut by 5 bases and J by 6 bases, with 8 bases left in between. The CDR3 contains 12 residues. This CDR3 is CASSPLSQPQHF. The CDR3 DNA sequence: TGTGCCAGCAGTCCCCTCAGTCAGCCCCAGCATTTT.

With respect to this clone: Other DNA sequences in this specimen translate into the identical CDR3. The chain recombines TRBV19 with TRBJ1-5; tentatively, D is TRBD1 (6 bases). Germline assignment: CDR1 LNHDA and CDR2 SQIVND (reference sequence). CDR3 length: 14 residues. V dropped 5 bases and J dropped 3 bases, with 11 bases sitting between them. The CDR3 sequence: CASSPTGSNQPQHF. CDR3 nucleotide sequence: TGTGCCAGTAGTCCGACAGGCTCCAATCAGCCCCAGCATTTT.

The sample holds one count of this clone. The sample contains more than one DNA sequence encoding this CDR3. The chain recombines TRBV2 with TRBJ2-1; D uncertain. The CDR3 has 11 amino acids. From germline, CDR1 is SNHLY and CDR2 FYNNEI. V was shortened by 4 bases and J by 6 bases, with 4 bases between the two germline ends. CDR3 sequence reads: CASSAVNEQFF. In nucleotides, the CDR3 is TGTGCCAGCAGTGCTGTCAATGAGCAGTTCTTC.